This is a list of T cell receptor beta chains from one sample in a study of blood T cell repertoires in COVID-19. Assay used: immunoSEQ multiplex PCR; TCRdb lists only in-frame clones, some missing. The sample records roughly 100,000 clones, over 65% being singletons. The source material was peripheral blood. The source of these receptors is a human donor in a cohort sampled during active COVID-19. CDR3s include the opening cysteine and the closing phenylalanine or tryptophan. The D gene is left open where the match is weak.

V gene	J gene	CDR3 length	D gene	CDR3 protein
TRBV6-2/TRBV6-3	TRBJ1-2	15	.	CASSPPGTPNYGYTF
TRBV7-9	TRBJ2-1	14	.	CASSPRAGRNEQFF
TRBV28	TRBJ2-7	15	.	CASSLTWTISYEQYF
TRBV20-1	TRBJ2-1	11	.	CSASDSNEQFF
TRBV19	TRBJ1-2	12	.	CASSIRAYGYTF
TRBV11-2	TRBJ2-1	14	TRBD2	CASSTSGGMTEQFF
TRBV7-8	TRBJ2-1	15	.	CASSLAGASNNEQFF
TRBV5-1	TRBJ2-3	14	TRBD1	CASSFDRVGDTQYF
TRBV5-1	TRBJ2-7	16	TRBD2	CASSLVGAGGNYEQYF
TRBV6-6	TRBJ1-1	14	TRBD1	CASRGQGRGTEAFF
TRBV28	TRBJ1-2	15	TRBD1	CASTFRDRALYGYTF
TRBV3-1/TRBV3-2	TRBJ1-2	14	.	CASSHLGTDNGYTF
TRBV4-2	TRBJ2-7	16	TRBD2	CASSQELAGSFYEQYF
TRBV5-5	TRBJ2-2	18	TRBD2	CASSLGLAGARNTGELFF
TRBV28	TRBJ1-3	14	TRBD1	CASGTGAGGNTIYF
TRBV18	TRBJ2-7	15	.	CASSPDSSSSYEQYF
TRBV7-2	TRBJ1-1	15	.	CASSFSSGLNTEAFF
TRBV4-1	TRBJ2-5	14	.	CASSQGGSLETQYF
TRBV2	TRBJ2-3	14	TRBD1	CASSKDRSTDTQYF
TRBV5-1	TRBJ1-2	15	TRBD1	CASSLPGTGVDGYTF
TRBV19	TRBJ1-4	14	.	CASSMNSYNEKLFF
TRBV30	TRBJ2-3	18	TRBD2	CAWSVRGGGALPTDTQYF
TRBV4-3	TRBJ2-7	14	TRBD1	CASATWQGAYEQYF
TRBV24-1	TRBJ2-1	15	TRBD1	CATSDLGQGVNEQFF
TRBV7-9	TRBJ2-5	15	TRBD2	CASSFPTSGDETQYF
TRBV5-4	TRBJ1-3	15	.	CASSTGQHSGNTIYF